The 16 T cell receptor beta chains presented below share a single source sample, sequenced in a study of blood T cell repertoires in COVID-19. Profiling relied on immunoSEQ multiplex PCR, and the TCRdb table lists in-frame clones only, not all of them. The profile covers 60,000 to 65,000 clones, with roughly 90% appearing a single time and over 3.5% taken by the ten largest. The sequenced sample consisted of peripheral blood. Receptor source: a man in his fifties or sixties with active COVID-19.

The rearrangement links TRBV27 to TRBJ2-1; 8 nucleotides match TRBD2. V lost 5 bases to trimming and J lost 0 bases; unmatched junction nucleotides: 3. The CDR3 covers 15 residues. Germline V gene lookup returns CDR1 MNHEY and CDR2 SMNVEV (reference sequence). The CDR3 loop reads CASSPGTSSYNEQFF. The DNA of the CDR3 is TGTGCCAGCAGTCCCGGGACTAGCTCCTACAATGAGCAGTTCTTC.

The CDR3 DNA reads TGCAGCGTCACCGGACAGGGGGCTCGGAACACTGAAGCTTTCTTT. Protein: CSVTGQGARNTEAFF. The rearrangement links TRBV29-1 to TRBJ1-1, with 11 bases matching TRBD1. CDR1 is SQVTM and CDR2 is ANQGSEA in the germline V gene. The CDR3 covers 15 residues. J lost 1 base, V lost 6 bases, and 7 bases had no gene match.

The CDR3 loop reads CASSQDSGQAINYGYTF. The CDR3 bases are TGTGCCAGCAGCCAAGATTCTGGACAGGCCATTAACTATGGCTACACCTTC. The chain links TRBV3-1 (or the pseudogene TRBV3-2) to TRBJ1-2, with 7 bases matching TRBD1. Germline values: CDR1 LGHDT, CDR2 YNNKEL (reference sequence). The CDR3 loop spans 17 amino acids. Losses at the gene ends were 0 bases for V and 1 base for J; bases not matched to a gene: 8.

The V gene is TRBV9, the J gene TRBJ1-2; D perhaps matches TRBD1 (6 bases). Germline CDR1 reads SGDLS; CDR2 reads YYNGEE. Trimming took off 0 bases at V and 6 bases at J, with 6 bases between the two ends. The CDR3 length is 12 residues. CDR3 residues: CASSVDRDGYTF. In DNA form, the CDR3 reads TGTGCCAGCAGCGTAGACAGGGATGGCTACACCTTC.

The chain carries TRBV5-1 and TRBJ2-1; tentatively, D is TRBD2 (7 bases). Trimming shortened V by 3 bases and J by 4 bases, and 17 bases separated the two germline ends. Germline-derived CDR1 and CDR2 are SGHRS and YFSETQ. The CDR3 is made up of 16 amino acids. The CDR3, as DNA: TGCGCCAGCAGCTCCACCTGGGGGGGGCCATACAATGAGCAGTTCTTC. It translates to CASSSTWGGPYNEQFF.

The chain joins TRBV5-4 to TRBJ2-1; possible D gene TRBD2, 5 bases. This CDR3 comprises 13 residues. V was clipped by 5 bases and J by 10 bases, with 16 bases between them. Germline V gives CDR1 SGHNT, CDR2 YYREEE (reference sequence). The CDR3: CASRGHLPGEQFF. Here the CDR3 DNA reads TGTGCCAGCAGGGGCCACCTCCCGGGGGAGCAGTTCTTC.

The CDR3 DNA is TGTGCCATCAGTGCAGGTAGGATGAACACTGAAGCTTTCTTT. Its translation: CAISAGRMNTEAFF. This chain links TRBV10-3 with TRBJ1-1; D remains ambiguous. Germline V CDR1 and CDR2: ENHRY, SYGVKD. V lost 4 bases and J 0 bases, leaving 9 bases between the germline ends. There are 14 residues in the CDR3.

This chain uses TRBV11-2 with TRBJ1-1, with D unresolved. Germline-derived CDR1 and CDR2 are SGHAT and FQNNGV. The CDR3 totals 13 residues. Trimming stripped 3 bases from V and 5 bases from J, with 10 bases between. As DNA, the CDR3 is TGTGCCAGCAGCTTCACTCGAGAGACTGAAGCTTTCTTT. It encodes CASSFTRETEAFF. Based on the CDR3 plus reference TRBV11-2 and TRBJ1-1, the full variable domain is EAGVAQSPRYKIIEKRQSVAFWCNPISGHATLYWYQQILGQGPKLLIQFQNNGVVDDSQLPKDRFSAERLKGVDSTLKIQPAKLEDSAVYLCASSFTRETEAFFGQGTRLTVV.

The CDR3 loop reads CASSFESGGPKDTQYF. The CDR3 DNA is TGTGCCAGCAGCTTCGAATCGGGGGGGCCTAAAGATACGCAGTATTTT. The chain uses TRBV11-3 and TRBJ2-3; 8 bases agree with TRBD2. Germline assignment: CDR1 SGHNT and CDR2 YENEEA. J gave up 5 bases and V 3 bases, and 10 bases lay outside the gene matches. The CDR3 has 16 residues.

CDR3 in amino acids: CASSELPSGLNEQFF. The CDR3 coding sequence is TGTGCCAGCAGTGAACTCCCTAGCGGGCTAAATGAGCAGTTCTTC. The chain couples TRBV2 to TRBJ2-1; 8 bases are a match to TRBD2. The CDR3 runs to 15 residues. CDR1 SNHLY and CDR2 FYNNEI come from the germline V gene. After removal of 2 bases from V and 7 bases from J, the junction contained 7 bases not matched to a gene. The full variable domain, completed using reference TRBV2 and TRBJ2-1, is EPEVTQTPSHQVTQMGQEVILRCVPISNHLYFYWYRQILGQKVEFLVSFYNNEISEKSEIFDDQFSVERPDGSNFTLKIRSTKLEDSAMYFCASSELPSGLNEQFFGPGTRLTVL.

The V gene is TRBV9, the J gene TRBJ1-1; D may be TRBD1 (5 bases). The CDR3 loop spans 20 amino acids. Germline CDR1 reads SGDLS; CDR2 reads YYNGEE. V was clipped by 0 bases and J by 1 base, with 25 bases between them. The CDR3 sequence: CASSVVRGGVRRKANTEAFF. In DNA, the CDR3 is TGTGCCAGCAGCGTAGTTCGGGGAGGGGTCCGCCGTAAAGCGAACACTGAAGCTTTCTTT.

The chain combines TRBV2 with TRBJ1-2; 7 bases line up with TRBD1. Germline V gives CDR1 SNHLY, CDR2 FYNNEI. Losses at the gene ends were 8 bases for V and 6 bases for J; bases not matched to a gene: 18. The CDR3 spans 16 residues. For the CDR3, the DNA is TGTGCCAGCCTTCCTTTCCCGAGACAGGGTAAGGATGGCTACACCTTC. Protein: CASLPFPRQGKDGYTF.

The J gene is TRBJ1-2, the V gene TRBV7-8; maybe TRBD1 (6 bases). V gave up 5 bases and J gave up 7 bases, with 14 bases separating them. Germline CDR1 SGHVS, CDR2 FQNEAQ. The CDR3 runs to 13 residues. CDR3 residues: CASSPWGPGGYTF. The DNA for the CDR3 is TGTGCCAGCAGCCCCTGGGGGCCCGGTGGCTACACCTTC.

The chain joins TRBV19 to TRBJ1-5, with 12 bases fitting TRBD1. The J segment lost 2 bases and the V segment lost 10 bases, leaving 3 bases of the junction unmatched. Germline CDR1 reads LNHDA; CDR2 reads SQIVND (reference sequence). The CDR3 runs 14 residues. The CDR3: CATGTGGGNQPQHF. In nucleotides, the CDR3 is TGTGCCACCGGGACAGGGGGCGGCAATCAGCCCCAGCATTTT.

The V gene is TRBV7-9, the J gene TRBJ2-3; D unresolved. The V gene lost 1 base and the J gene lost 3 bases, with 8 bases spanning the gap. The CDR3 runs to 14 residues. CDR1 and CDR2 from the germline V gene are SEHNR and FQNEAQ (reference sequence). CDR3 sequence reads: CASSLGRQTDTQYF. CDR3 sequence (DNA): TGTGCCAGCAGCTTAGGCAGGCAGACAGATACGCAGTATTTT.

The rearrangement links TRBV5-4 to TRBJ2-3; the match to TRBD2 covers 9 bases. V was pared by 0 bases and J by 3 bases, with 2 bases of the junction left unmatched. CDR1 is SGHNT, CDR2 YYREEE, per germline (reference sequence). CDR3 size: 15 residues. The CDR3 bases are TGTGCCAGCAGCTTGGCTAGCGGGATGACAGATACGCAGTATTTT. Residues: CASSLASGMTDTQYF.